The sequence of this TCR beta chain was determined in a study of neurological immune-mediated disorders. General study findings and limits: Patients with HTLV-1-associated myelopathy had the highest level of TCR clonal expansion, whereas patients with multiple sclerosis had the lowest level, falling beneath the level found in healthy controls.

This clonotype ranks as medium-sized. Antigen unknown. CDR1 MGHRA and CDR2 YSYEKL come from the germline V gene. This CDR3 spans 13 amino acids. The V and J ends lost 1 base and 6 bases respectively, with 7 bases between them. TCRdb fed the 5' RACE reads into MiXCR, producing one record per CDR3 protein. The sample lists 40,000 or so distinct CDR3 sequences, 11% occurring once. Time point: technical triplicate 1. The sequenced material came from PBMCs. The genes are TRBV4-1 and TRBJ2-1; D ambiguous. This TCR was recovered from a man in his sixties with HTLV-1-associated myelopathy (HAM/TSP). CDR3 loop: CASSQVALNEQFF. CDR3 DNA: TGCGCCAGCAGCCAAGTGGCCCTCAATGAGCAGTTCTTC.